The 29 T cell receptor beta chains presented below share a single source sample, sequenced in a study of blood T cells in healthy people across ages. The second PCR ran roughly 6 to 11 cycles with a sample-barcoded 5' primer and J-beta primers. TCRdb analysed the 5' RACE reads with MiXCR anew, one entry per CDR3 protein. Of 650,000 to 800,000 distinct CDR3 sequences in the sample, 40% to 50% were seen once. The sample comprised blood. The receptors shown here come from a man between 60 and 75 years old in good health.

The chain employs TRBV20-1 and TRBJ2-7; TRBD2 might be the D (6 bases). The CDR3 contains 12 residues. Germline CDR1 DFQATT, CDR2 SNEGSKA (reference sequence). The V and J ends lost 3 bases and 9 bases respectively, with 15 bases between them. CDR3 region: CSASEGGGGQYF. The CDR3 DNA follows: TGCAGTGCTAGTGAGGGAGGCGGAGGGCAGTACTTC.

The chain couples TRBV6-2 or TRBV6-3 to TRBJ2-7; D gene uncertain. Germline CDR1 and CDR2: MNHEY and SVGEGT. CDR3 length: 16 amino acids. Trimming stripped 4 bases from V and 0 bases from J, with 16 bases between. The CDR3 protein is CASSFFTAMNSYEQYF. The CDR3 nucleotides are TGTGCCAGCAGTTTTTTCACCGCCATGAACTCCTACGAGCAGTACTTC.

The chain uses TRBV28 and TRBJ1-6; D is ambiguous. The CDR3 spans 17 residues. CDR1 MDHEN and CDR2 SYDVKM come from the germline V gene. Trimming removed 6 bases at V and 0 bases at J, with 15 bases between. The CDR3 DNA is TGTGCCAGCAGGATCCCAGGAACCCTCTCCTATAATTCACCCCTCCACTTT. Its translation is CASRIPGTLSYNSPLHF. Based on the CDR3 plus reference TRBV28 and TRBJ1-6, the full variable domain is DVKVTQSSRYLVKRTGEKVFLECVQDMDHENMFWYRQDPGLGLRLIYFSYDVKMKEKGDIPEGYSVSREKKERFSLILESASTNQTSMYLCASRIPGTLSYNSPLHFGNGTRLTVT.

The table lists this clonotype with a few counts. The gene calls are TRBV10-3 and TRBJ2-3; 7 positions agree with TRBD2. Germline V gene lookup returns CDR1 ENHRY and CDR2 SYGVKD. The CDR3 sequence is 15 residues long. With 2 bases clipped from V and 2 bases from J, the junction kept 4 bases outside the gene matches. The CDR3 bases are TGTGCCATCAGTGAGCGCGGGGGATCCACAGATACGCAGTATTTT. Translation gives CAISERGGSTDTQYF.

This clonotype came up a few times. This sequence joins TRBV13 and TRBJ2-4; the D call may be TRBD1 or TRBD2 (6 bases each). This CDR3 is 16 amino acids long. The V and J ends lost 5 bases and 0 bases respectively, with 14 bases between them. Germline V gives CDR1 PRHDT, CDR2 FYEKMQ (reference sequence). The CDR3 spells CASSRGGPQAKNIQYF. The CDR3 DNA reads as TGTGCCAGCAGCCGAGGGGGGCCCCAAGCCAAAAACATTCAGTACTTC. The full variable domain, rest sourced from reference TRBV13 and TRBJ2-4, is AAGVIQSPRHLIKEKRETATLKCYPIPRHDTVYWYQQGPGQDPQFLISFYEKMQSDKGSIPDRFSAQQFSDYHSELNMSSLELGDSALYFCASSRGGPQAKNIQYFGAGTRLSVL.

This clonotype was observed a few times. The CDR3 sequence is CASSIRTGYNEQFF. In DNA form, the CDR3 reads TGTGCCAGCAGCATCAGGACAGGCTACAATGAGCAGTTCTTC. The chain joins TRBV7-9 to TRBJ2-1; 7 bases are a match to TRBD1. The CDR3 runs to 14 residues. Germline V gives CDR1 SEHNR, CDR2 FQNEAQ (reference sequence). The V gene end was trimmed by 5 bases and the J gene end by 3 bases; junction bases not matched to a gene: 4.

In regard to this clonotype: It may be a read error: a sequence one base away is much more abundant. J is TRBJ2-7 and V is TRBV5-5; D call uncertain. The J call may be wrong; the DNA end is better matched by TRBJ2-4. The germline V gene encodes CDR1 SGHKS and CDR2 YYEKEE (reference sequence). This CDR3 region has 17 residues. The CDR3 DNA reads TGTGCCAGCAGCTTGGAAAGGCCTGGAATAGCCGAAAACATTCAGTACTTC. The encoded protein is CASSLERPGIAENIQYF.

The chain employs TRBV15 and TRBJ1-1; the D is unclear. The V gene's germline CDR1 is LNHNV and CDR2 YYDKDF (reference sequence). The CDR3 spans 13 residues. V was shortened by 1 base and J by 7 bases, with 10 bases between the two germline ends. In nucleotides, the CDR3 is TGTGCCACCAGCAGAGTGGCAGCTAGTGAAGCTTTCTTT. It is translated as CATSRVAASEAFF.

This clonotype occurred once. The chain's CDR3 is CSASGGSRVYEQYF. Written as DNA, the CDR3 is TGCAGTGCTAGTGGAGGTAGTCGGGTCTACGAGCAGTACTTC. The chain uses TRBV20-1 and TRBJ2-4; possible D gene TRBD2, 5 bases. Matching the DNA end better, TRBJ2-7 makes the J call doubtful. The CDR3 loop spans 14 amino acids. Germline V lookup: CDR1 DFQATT, CDR2 SNEGSKA (reference sequence).

The chain carries TRBV7-8 and TRBJ2-5; D is uncertain. V was shortened by 4 bases and J by 4 bases, with 19 bases between the two germline ends. Per germline, CDR1 SGHVS and CDR2 FQNEAQ. This CDR3 has 16 residues. CDR3 sequence: CASSSDLDSPSETQYF. The CDR3 DNA sequence: TGTGCCAGCAGCTCGGATCTTGACTCCCCCTCAGAGACCCAGTACTTC.

Of note for this clonotype: One end of the junction fails to match germline, which may point to a read error. The CDR3 loop is CARSLVFRPLHF. The CDR3, as DNA: TGTGCCCGCAGCTTAGTATTTCGGCCCCTCCACTTT. The chain couples TRBV7-2 to TRBJ1-6, with D unclear. The CDR3 runs to 12 residues. Germline CDR1 is SGHTA and CDR2 is FQGNSA.

The CDR3 sequence: CASSQGGPMNTEAFF. The CDR3 region has the DNA TGTGCCAGCAGCCAAGGCGGGCCCATGAACACTGAAGCTTTCTTT. The chain employs TRBV3-1 and TRBJ1-1; D is undetermined. V lost 1 base and J 0 bases, leaving 9 bases between the germline ends. Germline V gene data show CDR1 as LGHDT and CDR2 as YNNKEL (reference sequence). This CDR3 comprises 15 residues.

J is TRBJ2-2 and V is TRBV12-3 or TRBV12-4; the D gene is possibly TRBD2 (7 bases). This CDR3 contains 17 residues. Trimming removed 5 bases at V and 6 bases at J, with 22 bases between. This CDR3 is CASSPWGGSFSPGELFF. For the CDR3, the DNA is TGTGCCAGCAGTCCATGGGGGGGCAGTTTCAGCCCCGGGGAGCTGTTTTTT.

The rearrangement uses TRBV18 and TRBJ1-1; no clear D. CDR3 length: 13 residues. The ends were cut back, 4 bases at V and 6 bases at J, with 12 bases in the middle. Germline CDR1 is KGHSH and CDR2 is LQKENI. As DNA, the CDR3 is TGTGCCAGCTCACAAGACATGTATTCTGAAGCTTTCTTT. Its protein is CASSQDMYSEAFF.

The chain recombines TRBV4-3 with TRBJ1-6; 9 bases line up with TRBD1. CDR1 and CDR2 (germline): LGHNA, YSLEER. This CDR3 contains 14 residues. The V gene end was trimmed by 4 bases and the J gene end by 8 bases; junction bases not matched to a gene: 3. The CDR3 DNA sequence: TGCGCCAGCAGCCCGACAGGGGGGGATTCACCCCTCCACTTT. Its protein product is CASSPTGGDSPLHF.

J is TRBJ2-7 and V is TRBV28; D might be TRBD1 or TRBD2, each matching 6 bases. Germline V gives CDR1 MDHEN, CDR2 SYDVKM. V lost 2 bases, J lost 8 bases, and 19 bases lay in between. This CDR3 region has 15 residues. This chain's CDR3 is CASSLRSGGRNKQYF. The CDR3 DNA is TGTGCCAGCAGTTTAAGATCCGGGGGCAGAAATAAGCAGTACTTC.

This clonotype was found many times. The rearrangement links TRBV5-1 to TRBJ2-7, with 7 bases lining up with TRBD1. There are 18 residues in the CDR3. From germline, CDR1 is SGHRS and CDR2 YFSETQ. V gave up 4 bases and J gave up 0 bases; unmatched junction bases: 16. Here the CDR3 DNA reads TGCGCCAGCAGCCCTGATCCCATTTTACAGGGGAACTCCTACGAGCAGTACTTC. The encoded protein is CASSPDPILQGNSYEQYF.

This chain connects TRBV27 to TRBJ2-3, with 7 bases identical to TRBD1. Looked up from germline, CDR1 is MNHEY and CDR2 is SMNVEV (reference sequence). This CDR3 has 14 amino acids. With V trimmed by 5 bases and J by 3 bases, 5 bases remained unmatched. The CDR3 reads CASSNRGATDTQYF. The CDR3, as DNA: TGTGCCAGCAGTAACAGGGGTGCTACAGATACGCAGTATTTT.

The gene calls are TRBV15 and TRBJ2-5; TRBD1 or TRBD2 may be the D gene (6 bases each). V shed 3 bases and J shed 1 base, with 15 bases lying between them. CDR1 and CDR2 (germline): LNHNV, YYDKDF (reference sequence). The CDR3 is made up of 16 amino acids. CDR3 DNA: TGTGCCACCAGCAGGGGGAGGACAGACATCCAAGAGACCCAGTACTTC. It encodes CATSRGRTDIQETQYF. Complete variable domain (other parts from reference TRBV15 and TRBJ2-5): DAMVIQNPRYQVTQFGKPVTLSCSQTLNHNVMYWYQQKSSQAPKLLFHYYDKDFNNEADTPDNFQSRRPNTSFCFLDIRSPGLGDTAMYLCATSRGRTDIQETQYFGPGTRLLVL.

Only a few counts were recorded for this clonotype. V usage is TRBV7-9 and J usage is TRBJ1-4; D unclear. From germline, CDR1 is SEHNR and CDR2 FQNEAQ (reference sequence). CDR3 length: 14 amino acids. V was shortened by 5 bases and J by 4 bases, with 11 bases between the two germline ends. CDR3 DNA sequence: TGTGCCAGCAGCATTGGTGGAGTTAATGAAAAACTGTTTTTT. Translating gives CASSIGGVNEKLFF.

The chain combines TRBV13 with TRBJ1-6, with D perhaps TRBD1 (6 bases). Per germline, CDR1 PRHDT and CDR2 FYEKMQ (reference sequence). Trimming shortened V by 2 bases and J by 5 bases, and 10 bases separated the two germline ends. The CDR3 covers 15 residues. This CDR3 reads CASSLRGAHNSPLHF. CDR3 sequence (DNA): TGTGCCAGCAGCTTAAGGGGGGCGCATAATTCACCCCTCCACTTT.

The gene calls are TRBV2 and TRBJ1-5; no definite D call. CDR3 length equals 14 residues. Germline lookup yields CDR1 SNHLY and CDR2 FYNNEI. Trimming took 6 bases from V and 5 from J, leaving 14 bases between them. Here the CDR3 DNA reads TGTGCCAGCAGCGTACAAGGAGTAGATCAGCCCCAGCATTTT. This sequence encodes CASSVQGVDQPQHF.

This clonotype was counted between two and nine times. This chain joins TRBV12-3 or TRBV12-4 and TRBJ2-3; 10 nucleotides align to TRBD2. CDR3 length: 15 amino acids. Trimming took 5 bases from V and 1 from J; bases not matched to a gene: 3. The CDR3 sequence: CASSTLAGRTDTQYF. CDR3 in DNA: TGTGCCAGCAGTACACTAGCGGGGCGCACAGATACGCAGTATTTT.

The gene calls are TRBV9 and TRBJ1-2, with TRBD1 matching 8 bases. Germline-derived CDR1 and CDR2 are SGDLS and YYNGEE. V shed 3 bases, J shed 6 bases, and the junction held 7 bases outside the gene matches. The CDR3 is made up of 14 amino acids. CDR3 region: CASSAGQGMDGYTF. The CDR3 DNA sequence: TGTGCCAGCAGCGCCGGACAGGGTATGGATGGCTACACCTTC. The full variable domain, rest sourced from reference TRBV9 and TRBJ1-2, is DSGVTQTPKHLITATGQRVTLRCSPRSGDLSVYWYQQSLDQGLQFLIQYYNGEERAKGNILERFSAQQFPDLHSELNLSSLELGDSALYFCASSAGQGMDGYTFGSGTRLTVV.

The chain combines TRBV29-1 with TRBJ2-4; D might be TRBD1 (6 bases). The germline V and J ends were trimmed by 3 bases and 4 bases, with 10 bases remaining between them. This CDR3 spans 13 amino acids. Germline V CDR1 and CDR2: SQVTM, ANQGSEA. The DNA of the CDR3 is TGCAGCGTTGATCAGGACAGTAAAAACATTCAGTACTTC. Translating it yields CSVDQDSKNIQYF.

A remark on this clonotype: A read error is possible here, since a much larger clone lies one base away. The rearrangement joins TRBV7-9 to TRBJ1-1, with D unresolved. CDR1 SEHNR and CDR2 FQNEAQ come from the germline V gene (reference sequence). This CDR3 comprises 14 residues. Here the CDR3 DNA reads TGTGCCAGCAGCTTGATTACCGGGAACACTAAAGCTTTCTTT. Encoded protein: CASSLITGNTKAFF.

The chain recombines TRBV6-2 or TRBV6-3 with TRBJ2-1; 8 positions match TRBD1. The germline gives CDR1 MNHEY, CDR2 SVGEGT. The CDR3 runs to 14 residues. The J segment lost 6 bases and the V segment lost 7 bases, leaving 8 bases of the junction unmatched. The CDR3 reads CASKPATGVNEQFF. The CDR3 DNA is TGTGCCAGCAAACCAGCGACAGGGGTCAATGAGCAGTTCTTC.

The rearrangement joins TRBV28 to TRBJ2-7, with 8 bases identical to TRBD1. CDR1 and CDR2 from the germline V gene are MDHEN and SYDVKM. The V segment lost 7 bases and the J segment 1 base; nucleotides outside the gene matches: 6. CDR3 length: 14 amino acids. The CDR3 sequence: CASTVRDRSYEQYF. CDR3 coding DNA: TGTGCCAGCACCGTCCGGGACAGGTCCTACGAGCAGTACTTC.

This clonotype occurred a few times. The CDR3: CASSLRPSGQGGNQPQHF. CDR3 bases: TGTGCCAGCAGCTTGCGCCCCTCGGGACAGGGTGGCAATCAGCCCCAGCATTTT. The rearrangement uses TRBV5-5 and TRBJ1-5, with 9 bases identical to TRBD1. CDR1 SGHKS and CDR2 YYEKEE come from the germline V gene (reference sequence). Germline trimming cut 1 base from V and 2 bases from J; bases unmatched to any gene: 10. The CDR3 has 18 residues.